This TCR beta chain was observed in a study of blood T cell repertoires in COVID-19. Study-level background: Acute and convalescent COVID-19 samples came from the United States, Italy and Spain.

The table came from immunoSEQ multiplex PCR; TCRdb's copy has only in-frame clones and leaves some out. The sample has 100,000 to 150,000 clones; 84% are singletons. From germline, CDR1 is SGHRS and CDR2 YFSETQ. The CDR3 consists of 14 residues. V lost 4 bases and J lost 2, with 12 bases in between. V is TRBV5-1 and J is TRBJ1-2; no definite D call. Sequencing input: peripheral blood. The receptor comes from a man in his sixties with acute or convalescent COVID-19. In DNA, the CDR3 is TGCGCCAGCAGCCCCGCAGGCGGGAACTATGGCTACACCTTC. Translation gives CASSPAGGNYGYTF.